This T cell receptor beta chain was identified in a study of patients and donors after allogeneic stem cell transplantation. The length of the CDR3 is 16 residues. Per the germline V gene, CDR1 is DFQATT and CDR2 is SNEGSKA (reference sequence). V was shortened by 2 bases and J by 2 bases, with 16 bases between the two germline ends. TCRdb analysed the RT-PCR reads with MiXCR anew, one entry per CDR3 protein. The sample yields more than 850,000 distinct CDR3 sequences, approximately 19% seen once. Sequences were obtained from blood, either unsorted or a sorted T cell fraction (not recorded which). This clonotype was sampled from a human donor who was either an allogeneic HSCT recipient or a stem cell or donor lymphocyte infusion donor (not recorded which). It is not recorded whose cells these are; they may come from a transplant donor. The J gene is TRBJ1-5, the V gene TRBV20-1, with D possibly matching TRBD1 (5 bases). The CDR3 region is CSARQRGRAGNQPQHF. The CDR3 DNA reads TGCAGTGCTAGACAGAGGGGCAGGGCGGGCAATCAGCCCCAGCATTTT.